These 21 T cell receptor beta chains were all obtained from the same sample, sequenced in a study. Treg sorting used a CD4+CD25+CD127-/low gate. TCRdb ran MiXCR on the 5' RACE reads and lists one entry per CDR3 protein. The profile covers under 45,000 distinct CDR3 sequences, with less than 25% appearing a single time and around 4% taken by the ten largest. Input material: Tregs sorted from blood. These receptors were taken from a female donor with breast cancer.

This clonotype was counted only a few times. The chain is built from TRBV7-6 and TRBJ2-3; D ambiguous. Germline V lookup: CDR1 SGHVS, CDR2 FNYEAQ. This CDR3 region has 14 residues. Trimming took 8 bases from V and 5 from J, leaving 17 bases between them. Written as DNA, the CDR3 is TGTGCCAGCGGTGGATCTTCGTCGGTAGATACGCAGTATTTT. Protein product: CASGGSSSVDTQYF.

This clonotype was seen more than once but under ten times. This sequence joins TRBV5-1 and TRBJ2-1, with unresolved D. The V gene lost 4 bases and the J gene lost 2 bases, with 19 bases spanning the gap. Germline loops: CDR1 SGHRS, CDR2 YFSETQ. The CDR3 has 17 amino acids. CDR3 sequence: CASSTWAFGAPYNEQFF. CDR3 bases: TGCGCCAGCAGCACGTGGGCTTTCGGAGCGCCCTACAATGAGCAGTTCTTC.

Note on this clonotype: Since a much larger clone is just one base distant, this may be a read error. The V gene is TRBV12-3 or TRBV12-4, the J gene TRBJ2-1, with 12 positions matching TRBD2. The CDR3 runs 15 residues. Written as DNA, the CDR3 is TGTGTCAGCAGTTTTTCTAGCGGGAGGGCCGCTGAGCAGTTCTTC. Translation gives CVSSFSSGRAAEQFF.

This clonotype was counted ten times or more. V and J are TRBV20-1 and TRBJ2-5; D is unclear. V was trimmed by 3 bases and J by 5 bases, leaving 13 bases between them. Per the germline V gene, CDR1 is DFQATT and CDR2 is SNEGSKA (reference sequence). This CDR3 comprises 13 residues. The CDR3 region has the DNA TGCAGTGCTAGCACCGTCTTGAGGGAGACCCAGTACTTC. Its protein is CSASTVLRETQYF.

The V gene is TRBV5-5, the J gene TRBJ1-2; 8 bases are a match to TRBD1. V lost 3 bases, J lost 8 bases, and 12 bases stayed unmatched. Germline loops: CDR1 SGHKS, CDR2 YYEKEE (reference sequence). The CDR3 is 15 residues long. The DNA for the CDR3 is TGTGCCAGCAGCTCCATTTACAGGGGGGACGACGGCTACACCTTC. As protein: CASSSIYRGDDGYTF. The full variable domain, rest sourced from reference TRBV5-5 and TRBJ1-2, is DAGVTQSPTHLIKTRGQQVTLRCSPISGHKSVSWYQQVLGQGPQFIFQYYEKEERGRGNFPDRFSARQFPNYSSELNVNALLLGDSALYLCASSSIYRGDDGYTFGSGTRLTVV.

Comments on this clonotype: No conserved phenylalanine or tryptophan is present at the end of the CDR3, so a read error is the likely explanation. The chain couples TRBV30 to TRBJ1-5; D remains ambiguous. Trimming removed 2 bases at V and 11 bases at J, with 16 bases between. The germline V gene has CDR1 GTSNPN and CDR2 SVGIG (reference sequence). This CDR3 has 13 amino acids. This CDR3 is CAWSLTFDQAQHS. The DNA for the CDR3 is TGTGCCTGGAGTTTAACGTTCGACCAGGCCCAGCATTCT.

This clonotype was seen only a few times. The V call is TRBV20-1, the J call TRBJ2-7, with no clear D. The ends were cut back, 0 bases at V and 3 bases at J, with 6 bases in the middle. Looked up from germline, CDR1 is DFQATT and CDR2 is SNEGSKA (reference sequence). The CDR3 is made up of 12 amino acids. The CDR3 reads CSARDQYYEQYF. The CDR3 DNA sequence: TGCAGTGCTAGAGATCAATACTACGAGCAGTACTTC.

This clonotype was counted ten times or more. V and J are TRBV20-1 and TRBJ1-1, with D possibly TRBD1 on 5 matching bases. From germline, CDR1 is DFQATT and CDR2 SNEGSKA (reference sequence). Trimming took 8 bases from V and 6 from J, leaving 16 bases between them. The CDR3 covers 12 residues. The CDR3 sequence: CSSASGRPEAFF. The CDR3, as DNA: TGCAGTAGCGCCTCAGGGAGGCCTGAAGCTTTCTTT.

In this sample, this clonotype turned up many times. This chain links TRBV6-5 with TRBJ2-7; 11 nucleotides agree with TRBD1. The CDR3 totals 14 residues. Unmatched junction bases numbered 2, after V lost 4 bases and J lost 3 bases. Per germline, CDR1 MNHEY and CDR2 SVGAGI. CDR3 bases: TGTGCCAGCAGTTGGGACAGGGGGTTCTACGAGCAGTACTTC. Amino acid sequence: CASSWDRGFYEQYF.

This clonotype occurred many times. The genes are TRBV5-1 and TRBJ1-1; D uncertain. This CDR3 contains 16 residues. The V and J ends lost 4 bases and 1 base respectively, with 17 bases between them. CDR1 is SGHRS, CDR2 YFSETQ, per germline. The CDR3: CASSTMGGTKNTEAFF. CDR3 DNA sequence: TGCGCCAGCAGCACGATGGGCGGAACTAAGAACACTGAAGCTTTCTTT.

This clonotype showed up just a few times. CDR3 sequence reads: CASSPRETQYF. DNA for the CDR3: TGTGCCAGCAGCCCGAGGGAGACCCAGTACTTC. The chain couples TRBV5-5 to TRBJ2-5; D is unresolved. The germline gives CDR1 SGHKS, CDR2 YYEKEE (reference sequence). The germline V and J ends were trimmed by 4 bases and 5 bases, with 6 bases remaining between them. This CDR3 is built from 11 residues.

The sample holds many counts of this clonotype. The V and J genes are TRBV11-1 and TRBJ2-3; D ambiguous. CDR1 is SGHAT, CDR2 FQDESV, per germline (reference sequence). The CDR3 loop spans 16 amino acids. With 0 bases removed from V and 4 bases from J, the gap between germline ends came to 14 bases. CDR3 loop: CASSLAGGSRADTQYF. The CDR3 DNA reads as TGTGCCAGCAGCTTAGCCGGCGGTTCCCGAGCAGATACGCAGTATTTT.

This clonotype was detected many times. This chain joins TRBV12-3 or TRBV12-4 and TRBJ1-4; D call uncertain. The CDR3 covers 14 residues. Trimming shortened V by 3 bases and J by 0 bases, and 5 bases separated the two germline ends. The CDR3 DNA sequence: TGTGCCAGCAGTTTGGGGTCAACTAATGAAAAACTGTTTTTT. Protein: CASSLGSTNEKLFF.

The chain links TRBV2 to TRBJ2-1, with D uncertain. CDR3 size: 18 residues. Germline CDR1 reads SNHLY; CDR2 reads FYNNEI. V gave up 1 base and J gave up 5 bases, with 21 bases separating them. The CDR3 DNA sequence: TGTGCCAGCAGTGAAGGTTTGGGTTTCAGGAACCGTAACAATGAGCAGTTCTTC. This encodes CASSEGLGFRNRNNEQFF. The full variable domain, rest sourced from reference TRBV2 and TRBJ2-1, is EPEVTQTPSHQVTQMGQEVILRCVPISNHLYFYWYRQILGQKVEFLVSFYNNEISEKSEIFDDQFSVERPDGSNFTLKIRSTKLEDSAMYFCASSEGLGFRNRNNEQFFGPGTRLTVL.

As regards this clonotype: At one end the junction does not follow the germline gene, possibly because of a read error. The genes are TRBV6-5 and TRBJ2-3; TRBD1 matches at 7 bases. This CDR3 is built from 20 residues. Per germline, CDR1 MNHEY and CDR2 SVGAGI. This chain's CDR3 is CASRGLPRDREDVPTGTQYF. The CDR3 region has the DNA TGTGCCAGCAGAGGTCTCCCCCGGGACAGAGAGGATGTACCCACAGGTACGCAGTACTTT.

The table lists this clonotype with a few counts. This sequence joins TRBV5-5 and TRBJ2-1; possible D gene TRBD2, 5 bases. The CDR3 is made up of 16 amino acids. Trimming took 3 bases from V and 3 from J, leaving 16 bases between them. Germline V gene sequence: CDR1 SGHKS, CDR2 YYEKEE (reference sequence). The DNA for the CDR3 is TGTGCCAGCAGCTCGGGGAAGGACCTCGTCTACAATGAGCAGTTCTTC. Its translation is CASSSGKDLVYNEQFF.

The table lists this clonotype with a few counts. This chain joins TRBV6-1 and TRBJ1-1; D unresolved. This CDR3 is 13 amino acids long. Germline CDR1 reads MNHNS; CDR2 reads SASEGT. Trimming left V 3 bases short and J 1 base short, with 6 bases between. CDR3 coding DNA: TGTGCCAGCAGTGAGTTCAGGAACACTGAAGCTTTCTTT. Residues: CASSEFRNTEAFF.

The chain links TRBV10-2 to TRBJ2-4; 10 positions agree with TRBD1. V dropped 8 bases and J dropped 6; count of bases not matched to a gene: 7. Germline lookup yields CDR1 WSHSY and CDR2 SAAADI. This CDR3 is 14 amino acids long. In nucleotides, the CDR3 is TGCGCCAGCGTGGGACAGGGGAAGATAAACATTCAGTACTTC. Amino acids: CASVGQGKINIQYF.

The chain joins TRBV6-1 to TRBJ1-5; D might be TRBD1 (5 bases). Germline CDR1 and CDR2: MNHNS and SASEGT. V was pared by 6 bases and J by 4 bases, with 16 bases between. The CDR3 is 15 residues long. CDR3: CASRPAWGTNQPQHF. In DNA, the CDR3 is TGTGCCAGCAGGCCGGCTTGGGGGACGAATCAGCCCCAGCATTTT.

The chain has TRBV5-4 and TRBJ2-7; D unresolved. Looked up from germline, CDR1 is SGHNT and CDR2 is YYREEE (reference sequence). Trimming shortened V by 4 bases and J by 6 bases, and 14 bases separated the two germline ends. CDR3 length: 13 residues. The CDR3 DNA reads as TGTGCCAGCAGCCCCCCGGGCAGGTCCGAGCAGTACTTC. This sequence encodes CASSPPGRSEQYF.

The J gene is TRBJ1-2, the V gene TRBV7-2, with D hard to call. V lost 5 bases and J 4 bases, leaving 11 bases between the germline ends. In germline, CDR1 is SGHTA, CDR2 FQGNSA. The CDR3 loop spans 13 amino acids. The CDR3 loop reads CASSPSASYGYTF. CDR3 DNA sequence: TGTGCCAGCAGCCCGTCCGCTAGCTATGGCTACACCTTC. Full variable domain (missing parts from reference TRBV7-2 and TRBJ1-2): GAGVSQSPSNKVTEKGKDVELRCDPISGHTALYWYRQSLGQGLEFLIYFQGNSAPDKSGLPSDRFSAERTGGSVSTLTIQRTQQEDSAVYLCASSPSASYGYTFGSGTRLTVV.